Below, 5 T cell receptor beta chains from the same sample are listed, as sequenced in a study of graft-versus-host responses after intestinal transplantation. Clones were sequenced by immunoSEQ multiplex PCR, and TCRdb holds only the in-frame ones, with some missing. The table includes approximately 71,000 clones, roughly 90% detected once. Antigens for these TCRs are unknown. The specimen was unstimulated CD8+ T cells sorted from spleen or lymph node cells, collected before intestinal transplant. These receptors came from a human donor who received an intestinal transplant.

The CDR3, as DNA: TGTGCCAGCGCCTATGGCCAGGGGGCGGCCTATGGCTACACCTTC. It encodes CASAYGQGAAYGYTF. The chain recombines TRBV27 with TRBJ1-2; the match to TRBD1 covers 8 bases. After removal of 8 bases from V and 4 bases from J, the junction contained 12 bases not matched to a gene. CDR3 length: 15 residues. Germline-derived CDR1 and CDR2 are MNHEY and SMNVEV (reference sequence).

CDR3 bases: TGTGCCAGCTGGACAGGGATTACCAATCAGCCCCAGCATTTT. It specifies CASWTGITNQPQHF. The rearrangement uses TRBV2 and TRBJ1-5; 8 nucleotides agree with TRBD1. The CDR3 is 14 amino acids. V trimming: 8 bases; J trimming: 3 bases; junction bases outside the gene matches: 6. Germline V gives CDR1 SNHLY, CDR2 FYNNEI. The full variable domain, in which reference TRBV2 and TRBJ1-5 provide the parts outside the CDR3, is EPEVTQTPSHQVTQMGQEVILRCVPISNHLYFYWYRQILGQKVEFLVSFYNNEISEKSEIFDDQFSVERPDGSNFTLKIRSTKLEDSAMYFCASWTGITNQPQHFGDGTRLSIL.

This clone was observed a few times. The J gene is TRBJ2-6, the V gene TRBV28; 7 bases line up with TRBD1. The J segment lost 0 bases and the V segment lost 5 bases, leaving 4 bases of the junction unmatched. The CDR3 has 16 residues. Germline-derived CDR1 and CDR2 are MDHEN and SYDVKM. The CDR3 is CASSPGTVSGANVLTF. The CDR3 DNA follows: TGTGCCAGCAGTCCCGGGACAGTCTCTGGGGCCAACGTCCTGACTTTC.

The V gene is TRBV9, the J gene TRBJ2-1; 10 bases align to TRBD2. Trimming took 3 bases from V and 0 from J; bases not matched to a gene: 3. The CDR3 length is 16 residues. Germline values: CDR1 SGDLS, CDR2 YYNGEE. The CDR3 protein is CASSGPSGSSYNEQFF. The DNA of the CDR3 is TGTGCCAGCAGCGGCCCTAGCGGGAGCTCCTACAATGAGCAGTTCTTC.

The genes are TRBV4-2 and TRBJ1-1, with D uncertain. Trimming removed 1 base at V and 1 base at J, with 4 bases between. Germline V gene sequence: CDR1 LGHNA, CDR2 YNFKEQ. This CDR3 is 13 amino acids long. The CDR3 sequence: CASSQGANTEAFF. For the CDR3, the DNA is TGTGCCAGCAGCCAAGGGGCGAACACTGAAGCTTTCTTT.